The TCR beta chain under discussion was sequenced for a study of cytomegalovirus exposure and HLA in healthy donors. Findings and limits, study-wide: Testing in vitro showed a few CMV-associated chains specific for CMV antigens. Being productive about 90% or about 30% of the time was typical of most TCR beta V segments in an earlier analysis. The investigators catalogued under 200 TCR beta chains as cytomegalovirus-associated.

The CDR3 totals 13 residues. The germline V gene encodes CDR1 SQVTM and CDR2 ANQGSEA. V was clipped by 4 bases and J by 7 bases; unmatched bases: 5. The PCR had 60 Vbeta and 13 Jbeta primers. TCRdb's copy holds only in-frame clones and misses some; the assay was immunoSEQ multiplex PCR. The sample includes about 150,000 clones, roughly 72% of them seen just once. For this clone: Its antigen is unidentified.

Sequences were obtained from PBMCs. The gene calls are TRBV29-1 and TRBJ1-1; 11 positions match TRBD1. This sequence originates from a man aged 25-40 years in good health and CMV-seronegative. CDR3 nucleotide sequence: TGCAGCGTTGGGGACAGGGGGACGAATGAAGCTTTCTTT. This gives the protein CSVGDRGTNEAFF.